This T cell receptor (beta chain) was recovered during a study of radiotherapy plus CTLA-4 blockade in lung cancer. Looking at the study overall: Of all patients, approximately 17% responded objectively and 25% to 40% showed disease control. Points from the study as a whole: In blood, TCR clones derived from the tumor expanded after radiotherapy plus ipilimumab.

Regarding this clone: The antigen remains undetermined.

The method was immunoSEQ multiplex PCR; TCRdb's version includes in-frame clones alone and lacks a portion of them. The sample carries approximately 80,000 clones, roughly 70% recorded once. The CDR3 loop spans 16 amino acids. CDR1 SGHRS and CDR2 YFSETQ come from the germline V gene. V lost 2 bases and J lost 3; bases outside the gene matches: 4. The TCR originated in a human donor with non-small cell lung cancer whose response to radiotherapy plus ipilimumab could not be evaluated. This chain connects TRBV5-1 to TRBJ2-2; 10 positions match TRBD2. This material consisted of peripheral blood, taken from a patient treated with radiotherapy plus ipilimumab. For the CDR3, the DNA is TGCGCCAGCAGCTTCGGACTAGCGGATTACACCGGGGAGCTGTTTTTT. Its translation is CASSFGLADYTGELFF.